The following is a T cell receptor beta chain sequence with its context. What it binds is not known. The CDR3 has 19 amino acids. Trimming removed 0 bases at V and 1 base at J, with 22 bases between. These data are taken from a study of T cell clonotyping in hematopoietic cell transplantation. Findings and limits, study-wide: CD4 and CD8 repertoire contributions could not be separated without sorting. After transplant, recipient diversity fell while pathologically expanded clonotypes grew through day 180. Higher Inverse Simpson Index values in graft donor and pretransplant recipient predicted broader posttransplant TCR diversity.

Documented time point: recipient sample about 28 days before transplant, after cytoreduction. Recipients were bled about 28 days pretransplant and at posttransplant days 30, 100, 180. Data came from immunoSEQ multiplex PCR; TCRdb stores just in-frame clones and leaves some out. The sample has 25,000 to 30,000 clones, more than 65% seen once; the top ten hold approximately 1.7%. The genes are TRBV5-3 and TRBJ2-5; D possibly corresponds to TRBD1 (7 bases). TRBV5-3 falls under the ORF class, with uncertain function. The TCR was taken from a man aged 40-50 years with acute myeloid leukemia. Some clones in this sample may be carry-over from other donors' samples. The material sequenced was peripheral blood mononuclear cells, taken before stem cell transplant. The chain's CDR3 is CARSLVGTGDLHPQETQYF. DNA for the CDR3: TGTGCCAGAAGCTTGGTTGGTACAGGGGACTTACATCCCCAAGAGACCCAGTACTTC.